The sample holds a few counts of the clone carrying this T cell receptor (beta chain). Its antigen is not identified. These data belong to a study of CD8+ T cells in alopecia areata. Turning to the study itself: Tofacitinib was taken orally by treated patients, and the dose was 5 to 10 mg twice daily. Points from the study as a whole: TCRs were shared less clearly across patients than in mice, possibly for HLA-related reasons. Sequences from scalp samples also cover resident alphabeta T cells of normal skin.

cDNA prepared by RNA extraction and subsequent reverse transcription served as the template for sequencing. Only in-frame clones appear in the TCRdb table, and some are missing; sequencing was by immunoSEQ multiplex PCR. The data hold roughly 150,000 clones, with around 58% observed a single time. The study team obtained lesional scalp punch biopsies and peripheral blood from alopecia areata patients. This CDR3 is 15 amino acids long. Trimming pared 3 bases from V and 0 bases from J, leaving 8 bases between. Germline V gene sequence: CDR1 SNHLY, CDR2 FYNNEI. The sequences come from CD4+ T cells sorted from blood, collected at week 0. The sequence was obtained from a human donor with alopecia areata. The genes are TRBV2 and TRBJ2-2; D remains unclear. CDR3: CASSDLPANTGELFF. CDR3 sequence (DNA): TGTGCCAGCAGTGATCTGCCCGCGAACACCGGGGAGCTGTTTTTT.